Listed below are T cell receptor beta chains from one sample, sequenced in a study of T cells in localized non-small cell lung cancer. The assay was immunoSEQ multiplex PCR, and TCRdb's table has in-frame clones only and misses some. The sample holds roughly 61,000 clones, 81% seen once. Sequences were derived from PBMCs, sampled before any cancer treatment. The receptors stem from a man aged 40 to 75 with stage II lung adenocarcinoma. Each CDR3 is given with its conserved first and last residue. Each record gives: J gene, V gene, CDR3 length, D gene, CDR3 protein, CDR3 DNA. D genes are given only for firm matches.

TRBJ1-3 TRBV4-1 13 NA CASRPGTGNTIYF TGCGCCAGCAGACCCGGGACAGGAAACACCATATATTTT
TRBJ2-1 TRBV14 15 NA CASSQDPSGYNEQFF TGTGCCAGCAGCCAAGATCCCAGCGGTTACAATGAGCAGTTCTTC
TRBJ2-2 TRBV6-4 14 NA CASRGQANTGELFF TGTGCCAGCAGAGGACAAGCGAACACCGGGGAGCTGTTTTTT
TRBJ1-3 TRBV10-2 13 NA CASSESNTNTIYF TGCGCCAGCAGTGAGTCGAATACGAACACCATATATTTT
TRBJ1-2 TRBV5-1 14 NA CASSPRGGMGGYTF TGCGCCAGCAGCCCCCGAGGGGGAATGGGGGGCTACACCTTC
TRBJ1-1 TRBV10-1 13 NA CATSQGRYTEAFF TGCGCCACCTCGCAGGGGAGATACACTGAAGCTTTCTTT
TRBJ2-6 TRBV6-6 16 NA CASSPPWGTGANVLTF TGTGCCAGCAGTCCCCCGTGGGGCACTGGGGCCAACGTCCTGACTTTC
TRBJ2-7 TRBV15 16 TRBD1 CATSSLDRLSSYEQYF TGTGCCACCAGCAGTTTGGACAGGTTGAGCTCCTACGAGCAGTACTTC
TRBJ1-5 TRBV2 15 NA CASSLEGTVNQPQHF TGTGCCAGCAGTCTCGAAGGGACGGTGAATCAGCCCCAGCATTTT
TRBJ2-5 TRBV6-1 15 TRBD2 CASSFPSGSGETQYF TGTGCCAGCAGTTTTCCTAGCGGGAGTGGTGAGACCCAGTACTTC
TRBJ2-7 TRBV28 15 TRBD1 CASSFLSGTDYEQYF TGTGCCAGCAGTTTTCTTTCGGGGACAGACTACGAGCAGTACTTC
TRBJ2-1 TRBV7-9 14 NA CASSLASQTNEQFF TGTGCCAGCAGCTTAGCCAGCCAGACCAATGAGCAGTTCTTC
TRBJ1-1 TRBV7-9 17 TRBD1 CASSSQRTGGISTEAFF TGTGCCAGCAGCTCCCAAAGGACAGGGGGCATCAGCACTGAAGCTTTCTTT
TRBJ1-2 TRBV19 16 NA CASSIVWTAQGDGYTF TGTGCCAGTAGTATAGTCTGGACGGCACAGGGTGATGGCTACACCTTC